The TCR beta chain described here comes from a study of cytomegalovirus exposure and HLA in healthy donors. Whole-study context: There were 100 million to 120 million unique TCR beta sequences, drawn from about 179 million T cells, in an earlier analysis. Most genotyped donors, over 70% of more than 300, had Caucasian-associated genetic ancestry.

J lost 2 bases, V lost 9 bases, and 19 bases had no gene match. Germline lookup yields CDR1 LNHDA and CDR2 SQIVND (reference sequence). This CDR3 has 19 residues. The PCR was carried out with 60 Vbeta primers and 13 Jbeta primers. TCRdb's copy holds only in-frame clones and misses some; the assay was immunoSEQ multiplex PCR. This table holds over 75,000 clones, over 70% found once. The sample was PBMCs. The V and J genes are TRBV19 and TRBJ1-5; 10 bases agree with TRBD1. This clonotype was sampled from a man aged 50 to 59 in good health and CMV-seropositive. CDR3 coding DNA: TGTGCCAGGGTGGTCGGAGGACAGGGGGAATTTGGCTGCAATCAGCCCCAGCATTTT. It codes for CARVVGGQGEFGCNQPQHF.